This is a list of T cell receptor beta chains from one sample in a study of metastatic and nonmetastatic thyroid tumors. TCRdb reanalyzed the PCR reads via MiXCR. The sample includes tens of thousands of clones, under 20% of them seen just once. Sequenced sample: tumor tissue. The receptors stem from a female donor with papillary thyroid cancer or a benign thyroid nodule (not recorded which). Some clones in this sample may be carry-over from other donors' samples. The conserved cysteine and the conserved F or W are not part of the CDR3 here.

J | V | CDR3
TRBJ1-6 | TRBV3-1 | ASSQAGDNSPLH
TRBJ2-7 | TRBV5-6 | ASSLVPLARGDEQY
TRBJ2-1 | TRBV19 | ASSIEPQGNYEQF
TRBJ2-7 | TRBV2 | ASKFSPDYEQY
TRBJ1-2 | TRBV20-1 | SARRGARDYGYT
TRBJ1-1 | TRBV6-1 | ASSEVSRGGGTEAF
TRBJ2-1 | TRBV5-1 | ASRGLAGGNEQF
TRBJ2-6 | TRBV6-4 | ASSLGVGGGLSGANVLT
TRBJ2-1 | TRBV5-1 | ASASSGNEQF
TRBJ1-1 | TRBV5-1 | ASSPLSVPGVEAF